This T cell receptor beta chain was sequenced during a study of shared clonotypes between healthy human individuals. Points on this clone: The antigen is not known.

CDR3 size: 15 residues. Looked up from germline, CDR1 is SGHNT and CDR2 is YYREEE (reference sequence). V lost 3 bases to trimming and J lost 8 bases; unmatched junction nucleotides: 10. Profiling relied on immunoSEQ multiplex PCR, and the TCRdb table lists in-frame clones only, not all of them. The sample lists a few hundred thousand clones, around 87% occurring once. Study-level points and caveats: Among donors, the sharing of clonotypes was expected to be influenced by sequencing depth.

This TCR came from a man aged 18 to 30 in good health. V gene TRBV5-4 combines with J gene TRBJ2-1, with 8 bases lining up with TRBD2. Material: memory CD8+ T cells sorted from blood. Subset denoted: CD45RO+ cells pooled with CCR7-negative TemRA cells. This CDR3 is CASSSTLGLVYEQFF. For the CDR3, the DNA is TGTGCCAGCAGCTCCACCTTGGGACTAGTCTATGAGCAGTTCTTC.